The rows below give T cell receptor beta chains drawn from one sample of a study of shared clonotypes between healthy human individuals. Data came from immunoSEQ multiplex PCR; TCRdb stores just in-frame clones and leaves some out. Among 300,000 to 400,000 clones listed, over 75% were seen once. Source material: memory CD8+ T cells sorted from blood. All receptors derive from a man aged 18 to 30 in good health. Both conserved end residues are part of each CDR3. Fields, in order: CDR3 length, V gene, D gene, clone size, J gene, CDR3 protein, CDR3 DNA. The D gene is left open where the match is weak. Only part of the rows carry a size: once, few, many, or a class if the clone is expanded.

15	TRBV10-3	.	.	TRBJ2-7	CAISDPHELTYEQYF	TGTGCCATCAGTGACCCGCATGAATTAACCTACGAGCAGTACTTC
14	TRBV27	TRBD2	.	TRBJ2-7	CASSLLAGEGEQYF	TGTGCCAGCAGCTTACTAGCGGGAGAGGGGGAGCAGTACTTC
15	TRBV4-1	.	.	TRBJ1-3	CASRGPGHSGNTIYF	TGCGCCAGCAGAGGTCCGGGACACTCTGGAAACACCATATATTTT
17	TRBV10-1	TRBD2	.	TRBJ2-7	CASSETSGSLFGGEQYF	TGCGCCAGCAGTGAGACTAGCGGGAGCCTATTTGGGGGCGAGCAGTACTTC
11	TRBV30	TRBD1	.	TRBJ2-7	CAWSGGYEQYF	TGTGCCTGGTCAGGGGGCTACGAGCAGTACTTC
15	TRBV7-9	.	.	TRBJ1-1	CASSLAQGKDTEAFF	TGTGCCAGCAGCCTCGCACAGGGTAAGGACACTGAAGCTTTCTTT
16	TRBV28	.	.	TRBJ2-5	CASSSPREAAGETQYF	TGTGCCAGCAGTTCACCCCGTGAGGCAGCGGGAGAGACCCAGTACTTC
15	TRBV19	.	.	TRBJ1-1	CASSMTGWESTEAFF	TGTGCCAGTAGTATGACAGGATGGGAGAGCACTGAAGCTTTCTTT
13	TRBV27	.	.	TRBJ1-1	CASSLGGNTEAFF	TGTGCCAGCAGTTTAGGCGGAAACACTGAAGCTTTCTTT
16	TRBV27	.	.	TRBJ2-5	CASSPHPLEVQETQYF	TGTGCCAGCAGTCCCCATCCGCTAGAGGTTCAAGAGACCCAGTACTTC
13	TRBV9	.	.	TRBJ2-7	CASSVEWGPEQYF	TGTGCCAGCAGCGTGGAGTGGGGACCCGAGCAGTACTTC
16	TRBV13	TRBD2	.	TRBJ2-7	CASSSGTSGDGYEQYF	TGTGCCAGCAGCTCTGGGACTAGCGGGGACGGGTACGAGCAGTACTTC
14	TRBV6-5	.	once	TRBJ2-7	CASRSGGVSGEQYF	TGTGCCAGCAGGTCAGGGGGGGTATCGGGGGAGCAGTACTTC
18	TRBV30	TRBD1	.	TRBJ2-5	CAWSPRARTGGFGETQYF	TGTGCCTGGAGTCCCCGGGCCCGTACAGGGGGGTTCGGGGAGACCCAGTACTTC
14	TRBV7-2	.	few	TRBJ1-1	CASSLDLSQFWAFF	TGTGCCAGCAGCTTAGATTTAAGTCAGTTTTGGGCTTTCTTT
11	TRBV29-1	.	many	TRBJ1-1	CSVDDNTEAFF	TGCAGCGTTGATGATAACACTGAAGCTTTCTTT
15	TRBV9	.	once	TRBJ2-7	CASSVSQTGWYEQYF	TGTGCCAGCAGCGTCAGCCAGACAGGCTGGTACGAGCAGTACTTC
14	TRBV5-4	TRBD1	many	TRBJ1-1	CASSSKTGGDEAFF	TGTGCCAGCAGCTCGAAAACAGGGGGCGATGAAGCTTTCTTT
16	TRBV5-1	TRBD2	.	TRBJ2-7	CASSVAGGSLSYEQYF	TGCGCCAGCAGCGTAGCGGGAGGGTCCCTCTCCTACGAGCAGTACTTC
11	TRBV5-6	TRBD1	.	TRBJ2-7	CASGTGVEQYF	TGTGCCAGCGGAACAGGGGTTGAGCAGTACTTC
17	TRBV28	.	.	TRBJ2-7	CASSSRGPLSNLYEQYF	TGTGCCAGCAGTTCCCGGGGACCTCTGTCCAACCTCTACGAGCAGTACTTC
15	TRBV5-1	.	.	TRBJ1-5	CASSFTGNSNQPQHF	TGCGCCAGCAGCTTCACAGGTAATAGCAATCAGCCCCAGCATTTT
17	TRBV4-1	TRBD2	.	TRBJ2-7	CASSQGAGLADPYEQYF	TGCGCCAGCAGCCAAGGGGCGGGACTAGCGGATCCCTACGAGCAGTACTTC
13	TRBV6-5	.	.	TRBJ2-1	CASSYSDGNEQFF	TGTGCCAGCAGTTACTCGGACGGCAATGAGCAGTTCTTC
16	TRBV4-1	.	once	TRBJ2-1	CASSQESGLLNNEQFF	TGCGCCAGCAGCCAAGAGTCGGGACTGCTCAACAATGAGCAGTTCTTC
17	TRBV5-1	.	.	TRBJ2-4	CASSLANSPLAKNIQYF	TGCGCCAGCAGCTTGGCGAACAGTCCTCTAGCCAAAAACATTCAGTACTTC
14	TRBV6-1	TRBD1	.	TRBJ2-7	CASGWTGGLYEQYF	TGTGCCAGCGGATGGACAGGGGGCCTGTACGAGCAGTACTTC
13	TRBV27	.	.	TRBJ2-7	CASSQDWSYEQYF	TGTGCCAGCAGCCAGGACTGGAGCTACGAGCAGTACTTC
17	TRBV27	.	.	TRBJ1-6	CASRTYGGDSYNSPLHF	TGTGCCAGCCGGACTTATGGGGGTGACTCCTATAATTCACCCCTCCACTTT
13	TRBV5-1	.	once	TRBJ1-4	CASSLWGGEKLFF	TGCGCCAGCAGCTTGTGGGGTGGTGAAAAACTGTTTTTT
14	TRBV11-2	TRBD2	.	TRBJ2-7	CASSLGAGPYEQYF	TGTGCCAGCAGCTTAGGAGCGGGACCCTACGAGCAGTACTTC
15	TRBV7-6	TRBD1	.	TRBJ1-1	CASSRWGTEDTEAFF	TGTGCCAGCAGCCGATGGGGGACAGAAGACACTGAAGCTTTCTTT
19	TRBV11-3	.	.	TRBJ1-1	CASSSITGEMGHKAPEAFF	TGTGCCAGCAGCTCAATAACCGGGGAGATGGGTCATAAAGCTCCTGAAGCTTTCTTT
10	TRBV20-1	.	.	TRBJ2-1	CSVGGNEQFF	TGCAGTGTGGGAGGCAATGAGCAGTTCTTC
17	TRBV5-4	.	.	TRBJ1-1	CASSLVKIGAMNTEAFF	TGTGCCAGCAGCTTGGTAAAGATAGGGGCGATGAACACTGAAGCTTTCTTT
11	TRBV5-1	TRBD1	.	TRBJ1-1	CASGHRGEAFF	TGCGCCAGCGGCCACAGGGGTGAAGCTTTCTTT
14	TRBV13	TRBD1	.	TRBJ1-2	CASSLEQGSYGYTF	TGTGCCAGCAGCTTGGAACAGGGGAGCTATGGCTACACCTTC
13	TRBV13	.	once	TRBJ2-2	CASSPAGLGELFF	TGTGCCAGCAGCCCCGCAGGGCTCGGGGAGCTGTTTTTT
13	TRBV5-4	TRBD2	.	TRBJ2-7	CASSLAGGPEQYF	TGTGCCAGCAGCTTGGCGGGGGGGCCCGAGCAGTACTTC
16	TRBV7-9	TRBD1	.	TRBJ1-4	CASSSKDRELYEKLFF	TGTGCCAGCAGCTCCAAGGACAGGGAATTGTACGAAAAACTGTTTTTT
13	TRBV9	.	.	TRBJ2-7	CASSVGAVYEQYF	TGTGCCAGCAGCGTAGGGGCAGTATACGAGCAGTACTTC
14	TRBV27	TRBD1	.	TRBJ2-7	CASSFGTGAYEQYF	TGTGCCAGCAGTTTCGGGACAGGGGCCTACGAGCAGTACTTC
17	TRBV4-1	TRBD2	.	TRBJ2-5	CASSHSQRGTQQETQYF	TGCGCCAGCAGCCACAGCCAGCGGGGGACCCAACAAGAGACCCAGTACTTC
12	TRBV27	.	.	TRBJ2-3	CASSFIGDTQYF	TGTGCCAGCAGTTTTATAGGGGATACGCAGTATTTT
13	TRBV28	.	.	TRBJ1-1	CASTLVLNTEAFF	TGTGCCAGCACATTAGTCCTGAACACTGAAGCTTTCTTT